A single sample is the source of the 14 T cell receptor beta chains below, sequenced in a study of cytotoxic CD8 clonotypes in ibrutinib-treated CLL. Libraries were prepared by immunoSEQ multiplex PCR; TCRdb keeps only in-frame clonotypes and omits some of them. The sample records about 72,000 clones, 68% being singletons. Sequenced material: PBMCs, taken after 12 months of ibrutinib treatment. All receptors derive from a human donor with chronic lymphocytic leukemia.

CDR3 loop: CASSPGQGETQYF. For the CDR3, the DNA is TGTGCCAGCTCACCTGGACAGGGAGAGACCCAGTACTTC. This chain links TRBV18 with TRBJ2-5; 8 bases are a match to TRBD1. The germline gives CDR1 KGHSH, CDR2 LQKENI. This CDR3 region has 13 residues. Trimming took 3 bases from V and 4 from J; bases not matched to a gene: 1. Looking up the rest from reference TRBV18 and TRBJ2-5 gives the full variable domain: NAGVMQNPRHLVRRRGQEARLRCSPMKGHSHVYWYRQLPEEGLKFMVYLQKENIIDESGMPKERFSAEFPKEGPSILRIQQVVRGDSAAYFCASSPGQGETQYFGPGTRLLVL.

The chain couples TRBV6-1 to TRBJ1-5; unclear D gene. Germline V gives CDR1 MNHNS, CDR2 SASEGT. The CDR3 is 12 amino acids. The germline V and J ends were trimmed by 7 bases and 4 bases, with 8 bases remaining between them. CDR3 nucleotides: TGTGCCAGCATGGATGCTAATCAGCCCCAGCATTTT. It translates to CASMDANQPQHF.

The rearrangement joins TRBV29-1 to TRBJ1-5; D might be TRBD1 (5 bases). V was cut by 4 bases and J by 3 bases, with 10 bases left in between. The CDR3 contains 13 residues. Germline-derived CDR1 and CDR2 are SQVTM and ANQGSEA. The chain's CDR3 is CSVGSGINQPQHF. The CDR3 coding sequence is TGCAGCGTTGGGTCAGGGATCAATCAGCCCCAGCATTTT.

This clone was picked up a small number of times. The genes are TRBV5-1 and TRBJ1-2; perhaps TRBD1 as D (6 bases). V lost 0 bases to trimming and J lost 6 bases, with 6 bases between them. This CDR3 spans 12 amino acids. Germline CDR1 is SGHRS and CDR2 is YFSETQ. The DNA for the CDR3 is TGCGCCAGCAGCTTGGGGACAGATGGCTACACCTTC. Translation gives CASSLGTDGYTF.

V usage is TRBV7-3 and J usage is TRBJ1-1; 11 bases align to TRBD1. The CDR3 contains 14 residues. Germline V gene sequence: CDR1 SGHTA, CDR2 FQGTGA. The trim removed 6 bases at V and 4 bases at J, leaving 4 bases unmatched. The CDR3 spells CASSSGTGGTEAFF. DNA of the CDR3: TGTGCCAGCAGTTCCGGGACAGGGGGCACTGAAGCTTTCTTT. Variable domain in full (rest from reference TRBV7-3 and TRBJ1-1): GAGVSQTPSNKVTEKGKYVELRCDPISGHTALYWYRQSLGQGPEFLIYFQGTGAADDSGLPNDRFFAVRPEGSVSTLKIQRTERGDSAVYLCASSSGTGGTEAFFGQGTRLTVV.

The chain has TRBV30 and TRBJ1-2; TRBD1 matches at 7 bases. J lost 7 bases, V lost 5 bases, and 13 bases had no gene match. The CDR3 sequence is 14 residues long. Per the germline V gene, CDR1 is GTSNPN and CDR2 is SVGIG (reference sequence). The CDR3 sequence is CAWARQGLGSGYTF. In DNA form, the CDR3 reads TGTGCCTGGGCTAGACAGGGATTGGGATCTGGCTACACCTTC.

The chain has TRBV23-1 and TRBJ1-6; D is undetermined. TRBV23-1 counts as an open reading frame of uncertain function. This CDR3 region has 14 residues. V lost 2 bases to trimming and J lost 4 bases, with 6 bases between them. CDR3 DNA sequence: TGCGCCAGCAGTCAAACGGGTTATAATTCACCCCTCCACTTT. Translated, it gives CASSQTGYNSPLHF.

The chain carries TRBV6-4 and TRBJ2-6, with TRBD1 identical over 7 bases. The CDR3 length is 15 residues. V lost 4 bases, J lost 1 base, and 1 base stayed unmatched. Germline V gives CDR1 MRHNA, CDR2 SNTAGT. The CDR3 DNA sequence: TGTGCCAGCAGTGCCAGGGGGTCTGGGGCCAACGTCCTGACTTTC. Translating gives CASSARGSGANVLTF.

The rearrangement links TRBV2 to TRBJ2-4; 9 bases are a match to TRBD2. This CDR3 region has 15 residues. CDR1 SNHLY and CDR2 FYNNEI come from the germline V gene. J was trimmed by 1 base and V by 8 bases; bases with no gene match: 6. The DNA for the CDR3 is TGTGCCAGCGGAGCGGGGGGTGGGGCCAAAAACATTCAGTACTTC. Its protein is CASGAGGGAKNIQYF.

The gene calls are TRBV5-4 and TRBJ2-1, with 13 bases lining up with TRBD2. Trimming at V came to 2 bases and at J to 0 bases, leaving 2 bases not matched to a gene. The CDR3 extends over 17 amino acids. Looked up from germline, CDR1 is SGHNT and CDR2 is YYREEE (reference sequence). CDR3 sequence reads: CASSFTSGGGSYNEQFF. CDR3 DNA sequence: TGTGCCAGCAGCTTCACTAGCGGGGGGGGCTCCTACAATGAGCAGTTCTTC.

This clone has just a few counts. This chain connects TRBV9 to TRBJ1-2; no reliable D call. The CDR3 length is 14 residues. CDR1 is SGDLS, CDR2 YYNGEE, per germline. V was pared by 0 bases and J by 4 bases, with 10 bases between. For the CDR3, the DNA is TGTGCCAGCAGCGTAGACGCATTATCCTATGGCTACACCTTC. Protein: CASSVDALSYGYTF.

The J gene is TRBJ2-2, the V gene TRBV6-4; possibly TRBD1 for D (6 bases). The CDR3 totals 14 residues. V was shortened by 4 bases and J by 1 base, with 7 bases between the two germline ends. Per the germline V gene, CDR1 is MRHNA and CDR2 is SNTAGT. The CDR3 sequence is CASSVGQNTGELFF. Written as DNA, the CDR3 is TGTGCCAGCAGTGTGGGACAGAACACCGGGGAGCTGTTTTTT.

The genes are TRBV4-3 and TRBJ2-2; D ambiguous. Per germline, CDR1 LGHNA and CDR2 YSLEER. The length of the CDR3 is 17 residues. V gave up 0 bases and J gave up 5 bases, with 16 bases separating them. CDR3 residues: CASSQEMYGSMTGELFF. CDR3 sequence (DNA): TGCGCCAGCAGCCAAGAGATGTATGGTTCAATGACCGGGGAGCTGTTTTTT.

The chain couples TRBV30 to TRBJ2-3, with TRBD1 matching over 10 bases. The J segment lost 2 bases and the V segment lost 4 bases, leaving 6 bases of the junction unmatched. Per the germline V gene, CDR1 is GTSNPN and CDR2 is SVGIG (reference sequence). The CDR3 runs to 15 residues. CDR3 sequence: CAWNAGQGSTDTQYF. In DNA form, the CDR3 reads TGTGCCTGGAATGCGGGACAGGGGTCCACAGATACGCAGTATTTT.